Described below is a single T cell receptor (beta chain) sequence and its context. In the original processing: Estimation of nucleated cell counts relied on the amplification of reference gene primers. Method: immunoSEQ multiplex PCR; TCRdb's copy keeps in-frame clones and lacks some. The DNA gave D and trimming, while V, J and clone size come from that table. The sample has more than 300,000 clones, about four fifths seen once. This record belongs to a study of blood T cell repertoires in COVID-19. Study overall: Italy, Spain and the United States were the sources of the convalescent and acute COVID-19 samples. Sample material is recorded as cDNA or gDNA derived from T cells, B-cell-depleted T cells, or PBMCs.

The germline CDR1 and CDR2 sequences are SEHNR and FQNEAQ (reference sequence). Trimming removed 8 bases at V and 0 bases at J, with 12 bases between. The CDR3 is 14 residues long. The sequence derives from a woman aged 50 to 60 with acute or convalescent COVID-19. Sequences were obtained from peripheral blood. The V call is TRBV7-9, the J call TRBJ2-3; D gene uncertain. CDR3 nucleotides: TGTGCCAGCCACGACACAACTAGCACAGATACGCAGTATTTT. Its protein is CASHDTTSTDTQYF. Together with reference TRBV7-9 and TRBJ2-3, the CDR3 gives the full variable domain: DTGVSQNPRHKITKRGQNVTFRCDPISEHNRLYWYRQTLGQGPEFLTYFQNEAQLEKSRLLSDRFSAERPKGSFSTLEIQRTEQGDSAMYLCASHDTTSTDTQYFGPGTRLTVL.